Each of the 2 T cell receptor beta chains below was sequenced from the same sample in a study of identical twins. TCRdb analysed the 5' RACE reads with MiXCR anew, one entry per CDR3 protein. The table lists 200,000 to 250,000 distinct CDR3 sequences, about 7.5% of them singletons. The same data also went into a second study, on yellow fever vaccine responses in identical twins.

The material sequenced was memory (CD45RO+) T cells sorted from blood. The receptors come from a woman under 30 in good health.

This clonotype has at least ten counts. The chain recombines TRBV5-6 with TRBJ1-1; D perhaps matches TRBD1 (6 bases). The V end was cut by 2 bases, the J end by 0 bases, with 14 bases between. The germline V gene has CDR1 SGHDT and CDR2 YYEEEE. There are 16 residues in the CDR3. The chain's CDR3 is CASSFTGTPMNTEAFF. Here the CDR3 DNA reads TGTGCCAGCAGCTTTACAGGGACCCCAATGAACACTGAAGCTTTCTTT.

About this clonotype: A much more abundant neighbour one base away suggests this may be a read error. The chain has TRBV7-2 and TRBJ2-3, with unresolved D. This CDR3 has 12 amino acids. The germline V and J ends were trimmed by 3 bases and 2 bases, with 3 bases remaining between them. The germline V gene has CDR1 SGHTA and CDR2 FQGNSA. CDR3 amino acids: CASSFFTDTQYF. In DNA, the CDR3 is TGTGCCAGCAGCTTTTTCACAGATACGCAGTATTTT.